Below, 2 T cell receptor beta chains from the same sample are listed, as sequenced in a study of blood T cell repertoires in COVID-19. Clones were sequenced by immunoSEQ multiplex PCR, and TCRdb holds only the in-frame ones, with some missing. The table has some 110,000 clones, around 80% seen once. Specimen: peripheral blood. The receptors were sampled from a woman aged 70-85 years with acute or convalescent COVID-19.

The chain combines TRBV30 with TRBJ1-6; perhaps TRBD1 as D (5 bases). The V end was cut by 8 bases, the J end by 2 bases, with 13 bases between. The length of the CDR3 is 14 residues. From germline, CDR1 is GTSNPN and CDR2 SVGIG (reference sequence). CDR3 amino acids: CATNGGTYNSPLHF. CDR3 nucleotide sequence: TGTGCCACAAACGGGGGAACCTATAATTCACCCCTCCACTTT.

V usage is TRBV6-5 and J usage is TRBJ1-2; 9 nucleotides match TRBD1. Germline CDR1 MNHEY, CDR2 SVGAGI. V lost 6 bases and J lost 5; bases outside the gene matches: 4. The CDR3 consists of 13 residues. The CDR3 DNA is TGTGCCAGCAGGGCCGGGACAGGGTATGGCTACACCTTC. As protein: CASRAGTGYGYTF.